These 16 T cell receptor beta chains were all obtained from the same sample, sequenced in a study of T cell responses to AZD1222 COVID-19 vaccine (dated by TCRdb to the early 2020s). In light of the paper, this sample's time point label describes: about 28 days (+/-7) after the second vaccine dose. The intended sense of this specimen's treatment or condition label: meningococcal conjugate vaccine given as trial control. Library creation used the immunoSEQ multiplex PCR assay. TCRdb limited this immuneACCESS table to in-frame rearrangements with V and J called. A share of clones is missing; checked studies link under half to unresolved V genes, and the rest is unexplained. Present in this sample are approximately 180,000 clones, approximately 95% of which were seen just once. The ten largest clones capture 0.95% to 1.3% of the sample. This sample comprised peripheral blood, obtained 28 days after the second dose of the MenACWY control vaccine. All receptors come from an adult who received the MenACWY meningococcal vaccine as a control.

J is TRBJ1-1 and V is TRBV12-5; D may be TRBD1 (6 bases). With 7 bases removed from V and 7 bases from J, the gap between germline ends came to 25 bases. CDR3 size: 16 residues. Germline CDR1 reads LGHNT; CDR2 reads FRNRAP. The DNA of the CDR3 is TGTGCTAGTGCCACGAGGGGTTCGTGGGGGCAAGGTGAAGCTTTCTTT. Its translation: CASATRGSWGQGEAFF. Drawing the rest from reference TRBV12-5 and TRBJ1-1, the complete variable domain is DARVTQTPRHKVTEMGQEVTMRCQPILGHNTVFWYRQTMMQGLELLAYFRNRAPLDDSGMPKDRFSAEMPDATLATLKIQPSEPRDSAVYFCASATRGSWGQGEAFFGQGTRLTVV.

V usage is TRBV19 and J usage is TRBJ1-1; 8 nucleotides align to TRBD1. Per the germline V gene, CDR1 is LNHDA and CDR2 is SQIVND (reference sequence). The length of the CDR3 is 14 residues. V was pared by 7 bases and J by 3 bases, with 7 bases of the junction left unmatched. CDR3 nucleotide sequence: TGTGCCAGTACTATGGACAGGGAGGACACTGAAGCTTTCTTT. It encodes CASTMDREDTEAFF. Variable domain in full (rest from reference TRBV19 and TRBJ1-1): DGGITQSPKYLFRKEGQNVTLSCEQNLNHDAMYWYRQDPGQGLRLIYYSQIVNDFQKGDIAEGYSVSREKKESFPLTVTSAQKNPTAFYLCASTMDREDTEAFFGQGTRLTVV.

This sequence joins TRBV27 and TRBJ2-5; D remains unclear. Germline assignment: CDR1 MNHEY and CDR2 SMNVEV (reference sequence). The CDR3 has 15 amino acids. With 0 bases removed from V and 2 bases from J, the gap between germline ends came to 10 bases. CDR3: CASSLSSLNQETQYF. For the CDR3, the DNA is TGTGCCAGCAGTTTATCCTCCCTCAATCAAGAGACCCAGTACTTC.

V usage is TRBV9 and J usage is TRBJ2-3; 7 positions match TRBD1. V lost 0 bases, J lost 10 bases, and 14 bases stayed unmatched. The germline CDR1 and CDR2 sequences are SGDLS and YYNGEE. CDR3 length equals 16 residues. CDR3 residues: CASSVGTGAAEDPQYF. The CDR3 DNA reads TGTGCCAGCAGCGTAGGTACAGGGGCGGCCGAGGATCCGCAGTATTTT.

V usage is TRBV7-9 and J usage is TRBJ1-5, with 11 nucleotides matching TRBD1. Unmatched junction bases numbered 4, after V lost 5 bases and J lost 4 bases. Germline-derived CDR1 and CDR2 are SEHNR and FQNEAQ (reference sequence). CDR3 length equals 15 residues. CDR3 bases: TGTGCCAGCAGCCCAGGGACAGGGGGTAATCAGCCCCAGCATTTT. Residues: CASSPGTGGNQPQHF. Combining the CDR3 with reference TRBV7-9 and TRBJ1-5 gives the whole variable domain DTGVSQNPRHKITKRGQNVTFRCDPISEHNRLYWYRQTLGQGPEFLTYFQNEAQLEKSRLLSDRFSAERPKGSFSTLEIQRTEQGDSAMYLCASSPGTGGNQPQHFGDGTRLSIL.

The chain combines TRBV4-2 with TRBJ2-5; TRBD2 aligns across 13 bases. Germline V CDR1 and CDR2: LGHNA, YNFKEQ. This CDR3 has 17 residues. The trim removed 1 base at V and 4 bases at J, leaving 6 bases unmatched. CDR3 sequence reads: CASSQGTSGGAPETQYF. CDR3 coding DNA: TGTGCCAGCAGCCAAGGAACTAGCGGGGGGGCTCCAGAGACCCAGTACTTC.

The gene calls are TRBV19 and TRBJ1-4; no clear D. CDR3 length: 14 amino acids. V was pared by 7 bases and J by 7 bases, with 16 bases between. In germline, CDR1 is LNHDA, CDR2 SQIVND (reference sequence). This CDR3 reads CASTSRVAGEKLFF. The DNA for the CDR3 is TGTGCCAGTACCTCGAGGGTGGCCGGTGAAAAACTGTTTTTT.

DNA of the CDR3: TGTGCCAGCAGCCTTTACAGGGGCCCGAACACTGAAGCTTTCTTT. Translating gives CASSLYRGPNTEAFF. The V call is TRBV7-2, the J call TRBJ1-1; 7 bases are a match to TRBD1. This CDR3 is 15 amino acids long. With 5 bases clipped from V and 1 base from J, the junction kept 7 bases outside the gene matches. Germline CDR1 and CDR2: SGHTA and FQGNSA.

The chain has TRBV12-3 or TRBV12-4 and TRBJ1-1; D gene ambiguous. The V end lost 4 bases, the J end lost 1 base, and 7 bases lay between the germline ends. The CDR3 runs 13 residues. The CDR3 loop is CASSSGRNTEAFF. The CDR3 DNA is TGTGCCAGCAGTTCGGGAAGGAACACTGAAGCTTTCTTT.

This clone was detected only a few times. The V call is TRBV15, the J call TRBJ1-2; TRBD1 matches at 9 bases. Germline V gives CDR1 LNHNV, CDR2 YYDKDF (reference sequence). This CDR3 has 14 amino acids. The J segment lost 1 base and the V segment lost 5 bases, leaving 2 bases of the junction unmatched. The CDR3 protein is CATSPTGGNYGYTF. DNA for the CDR3: TGTGCCACCAGCCCGACAGGGGGTAACTATGGCTACACCTTC.

The rearrangement links TRBV6-2 or TRBV6-3 to TRBJ1-5, with D maybe TRBD1 (5 bases). CDR1 is MNHEY, CDR2 SVGEGT, per germline. V dropped 4 bases and J dropped 6 bases, with 13 bases sitting between them. CDR3 length: 14 residues. The CDR3 loop is CASSSGGASQPQHF. The CDR3, as DNA: TGTGCCAGCAGTTCCGGAGGGGCTAGTCAGCCCCAGCATTTT.

The V and J genes are TRBV19 and TRBJ1-1; D is possibly TRBD1 (5 bases). This CDR3 spans 12 amino acids. V was pared by 4 bases and J by 11 bases, with 14 bases between. Germline CDR1 reads LNHDA; CDR2 reads SQIVND (reference sequence). The CDR3 DNA follows: TGTGCCAGTAGTAGAGTCCTAGGGGCGGCTTTCTTT. It encodes CASSRVLGAAFF.

The V and J genes are TRBV29-1 and TRBJ2-7, with 8 bases aligning to TRBD1. The CDR3 totals 15 residues. Germline assignment: CDR1 SQVTM and CDR2 ANQGSEA. The trim removed 5 bases at V and 3 bases at J, leaving 12 bases unmatched. CDR3 nucleotide sequence: TGCAGCGTTCGTTTGGACAGGGAAAAAAACTACGAGCAGTACTTC. Translating gives CSVRLDREKNYEQYF.

V and J are TRBV18 and TRBJ2-3, with a possible D match to TRBD1 (5 bases). V was shortened by 3 bases and J by 2 bases, with 9 bases between the two germline ends. Germline V gives CDR1 KGHSH, CDR2 LQKENI. This CDR3 comprises 14 residues. CDR3: CASSPLRDTDTQYF. The CDR3 DNA reads as TGTGCCAGCTCACCCCTCAGGGACACAGATACGCAGTATTTT.

The chain carries TRBV28 and TRBJ1-1, with D unresolved. The V end lost 11 bases, the J end lost 3 bases, and 22 bases lay between the germline ends. The length of the CDR3 is 15 residues. CDR1 MDHEN and CDR2 SYDVKM come from the germline V gene. CDR3 nucleotides: TGTGCCGGCACCCCTCCGCACCGGCAGTACACTGAAGCTTTCTTT. Its translation is CAGTPPHRQYTEAFF. Based on the CDR3 plus reference TRBV28 and TRBJ1-1, the full variable domain is DVKVTQSSRYLVKRTGEKVFLECVQDMDHENMFWYRQDPGLGLRLIYFSYDVKMKEKGDIPEGYSVSREKKERFSLILESASTNQTSMYLCAGTPPHRQYTEAFFGQGTRLTVV.

There are a few counts of this clone. The gene calls are TRBV4-2 and TRBJ1-2; tentatively, D is TRBD1 (6 bases). The CDR3 has 15 residues. Between the trimmed V and J ends, which lost 0 bases and 5 bases, there was a span of 13 bases. From germline, CDR1 is LGHNA and CDR2 YNFKEQ. This CDR3 is CASSQDSGASYGYTF. The CDR3 DNA is TGTGCCAGCAGCCAAGATTCGGGGGCGAGTTATGGCTACACCTTC.